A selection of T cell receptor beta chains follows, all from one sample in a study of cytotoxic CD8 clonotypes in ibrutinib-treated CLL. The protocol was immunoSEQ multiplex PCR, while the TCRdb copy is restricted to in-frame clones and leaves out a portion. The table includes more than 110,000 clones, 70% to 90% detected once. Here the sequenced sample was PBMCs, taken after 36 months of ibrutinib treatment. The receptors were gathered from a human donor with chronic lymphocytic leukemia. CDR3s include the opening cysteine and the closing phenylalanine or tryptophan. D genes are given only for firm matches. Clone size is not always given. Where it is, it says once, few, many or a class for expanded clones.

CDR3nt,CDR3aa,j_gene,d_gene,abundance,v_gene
TGTGCCAGCAGCCCCACAGCGGGAAACACCATATATTTT,CASSPTAGNTIYF,TRBJ1-3,.,.,TRBV2
TGCGCCAGCAGCCAGTCCAGGGCCGGGGGCGGCTTGAATGAGCAGTACTTC,CASSQSRAGGGLNEQYF,TRBJ2-7,.,.,TRBV4-1
TGTGCCAGCAGCCCGACACAGGGGGGCACCGGGGAGCTGTTTTTT,CASSPTQGGTGELFF,TRBJ2-2,TRBD1,.,TRBV7-9
TGTGCCAGTAGTATCCCCGGGACTCCCTATGGCTACACCTTC,CASSIPGTPYGYTF,TRBJ1-2,.,.,TRBV19
TGTGCCAGCTCTATTAGGTACAGGGCGGGAAGCAATCAGCCCCAGCATTTT,CASSIRYRAGSNQPQHF,TRBJ1-5,.,once,TRBV18
TGTGCCACCGAGACAGGGGGGTCCTACGAGCAGTACTTC,CATETGGSYEQYF,TRBJ2-7,TRBD1,.,TRBV10-3
TGCGCCAGCAGCCAACCCTTACAGGGCATGAACACTGAAGCTTTCTTT,CASSQPLQGMNTEAFF,TRBJ1-1,.,.,TRBV4-1
TGCGCCAGCAGCCAAGGTCTGTACGGACAAGGTATGAAGCAGTACTTC,CASSQGLYGQGMKQYF,TRBJ2-7,.,.,TRBV4-1
TGCAGCGCGACAGGGTCATTTATGAACACTGAAGCTTTCTTT,CSATGSFMNTEAFF,TRBJ1-1,TRBD1,.,TRBV29-1
TGCGCCAGCAGCTCCTCTTGGGGATCGGATGGCTACACCTTC,CASSSSWGSDGYTF,TRBJ1-2,.,.,TRBV5-1
TGCGCCAGCAGCGACTACAGAAAACCCTACGAGCAGTACTTC,CASSDYRKPYEQYF,TRBJ2-7,.,.,TRBV5-1
TGTGCCAGTCACTTCATCTCTGGAAACACCATATATTTT,CASHFISGNTIYF,TRBJ1-3,.,.,TRBV2
TGTGCCATCACTGAAAACCTAAATTCTGGAAACACCATATATTTT,CAITENLNSGNTIYF,TRBJ1-3,.,.,TRBV10-3
TGTGCCAGCAGCTTAGGTCTTGGACTTCTATCGAGGGGGTCCTACGAGCAGTACTTC,CASSLGLGLLSRGSYEQYF,TRBJ2-7,.,.,TRBV7-9
TGTGCCAGCAGCCAGTTTGGGGGGATCACAGATACGCAGTATTTT,CASSQFGGITDTQYF,TRBJ2-3,.,.,TRBV14
TGTGCCAGCAATCTAAACTATAATTCACCCCTCCACTTT,CASNLNYNSPLHF,TRBJ1-6,.,.,TRBV28
TGTGCCAGCAGCGTAGTCCCTCACACGAACACTGAAGCTTTCTTT,CASSVVPHTNTEAFF,TRBJ1-1,.,.,TRBV9
TGTGCCAGCAGCTTAATAGGGGGGGATGAGACCCAGTACTTC,CASSLIGGDETQYF,TRBJ2-5,.,.,TRBV5-4
TGCAGCGTTGGACAGGGTCTCGAGCAGTACTTC,CSVGQGLEQYF,TRBJ2-7,TRBD1,.,TRBV29-1
TGTGCCAGCAGTTACTCAGGGATCTACGAGCAGTACTTC,CASSYSGIYEQYF,TRBJ2-7,.,once,TRBV6-5
TGTGCCAGCGGAGGGACAGGGGGACTGAACACTGAAGCTTTCTTT,CASGGTGGLNTEAFF,TRBJ1-1,TRBD1,.,TRBV6-5
TGTGCCATCAGTGAGAGGGGTTCAGGGGAGACCCAGTACTTC,CAISERGSGETQYF,TRBJ2-5,.,.,TRBV10-3
TGTGCCAGCAGTGACTCGGGAACCAATGGGGCAGATACGCAGTATTTT,CASSDSGTNGADTQYF,TRBJ2-3,.,.,TRBV6-4
TGCGCCAGCAGGCCACGTTCCGTTGGGGGCGCCGGAAACTATGGCTACACCTTC,CASRPRSVGGAGNYGYTF,TRBJ1-2,.,.,TRBV5-1
TGCGCCAGCAGCTTGTACCGGGGATCCACAGATACGCAGTATTTT,CASSLYRGSTDTQYF,TRBJ2-3,.,.,TRBV5-1
TGTGCCAGCGGGGTTGACGATACGCAGTATTTT,CASGVDDTQYF,TRBJ2-3,.,.,TRBV27
TGCGCCAGCAGCACCTACGGGGGGGCTGGGGAGACCCAGTACTTC,CASSTYGGAGETQYF,TRBJ2-5,TRBD2,.,TRBV5-1
TGTGTCAGAAGCTCCAGACAGGGCCCCGGGCTGACCTACGAGCAGTACTTC,CVRSSRQGPGLTYEQYF,TRBJ2-7,.,.,TRBV7-5
TGTGCCAGCAGCTCCCTCCGGACAGGGTTTAATTCACCCCTCCACTTT,CASSSLRTGFNSPLHF,TRBJ1-6,TRBD1,.,TRBV11-2
TGTGCCAGCAGCTTAGGGACAGGGCATATCGAGCAGTACTTC,CASSLGTGHIEQYF,TRBJ2-7,TRBD1,.,TRBV11-2
TGTGCCACCAGGCAACCTGACCCCAGGGTAACGAACTATGGCTACACCTTC,CATRQPDPRVTNYGYTF,TRBJ1-2,.,.,TRBV15
TGCGCCAGCAGCCAAGATTTGGGGACCTCCTACGAGCAGTACTTC,CASSQDLGTSYEQYF,TRBJ2-7,.,.,TRBV4-1
TGTGCCTGGAGCGGGGGGGACATTCAGTACTTC,CAWSGGDIQYF,TRBJ2-4,TRBD2,.,TRBV30
TGTGCCAGCAGCTTGGGGACCCAGGGGTCCGAGCAGTACTTC,CASSLGTQGSEQYF,TRBJ2-7,.,.,TRBV25-1
TGCGCCAGCAGTGAAAACACCGGGGAGCTGTTTTTT,CASSENTGELFF,TRBJ2-2,.,.,TRBV10-1
TGTGCCAGCAGCTTAGAGTGGGGGACAGGGCCGGATGAGCAGTTCTTC,CASSLEWGTGPDEQFF,TRBJ2-1,TRBD1,.,TRBV7-7
TGTGCCAGCAGTTTATACCCCGAACTATTGGCCCAGTACTTC,CASSLYPELLAQYF,TRBJ2-5,.,.,TRBV6-5
TGCGCCAGCAGCCAAGATAAGGGACTAGCGGAGAGCTCCTACGAGCAGTACTTC,CASSQDKGLAESSYEQYF,TRBJ2-7,TRBD2,.,TRBV4-1
TGTGCCAGCAGCTTAAGTGGTTCTGGAAACACCATATATTTT,CASSLSGSGNTIYF,TRBJ1-3,.,.,TRBV7-3
TGCGCCAGCAGCTTGGCCGCTTTAGGGGGCGCGATGAACAATGAGCAGTTCTTC,CASSLAALGGAMNNEQFF,TRBJ2-1,TRBD1,.,TRBV5-1
TGTGCCAGCAGCTTATGGGAGTCGGAGACCCAGTACTTC,CASSLWESETQYF,TRBJ2-5,.,once,TRBV5-4
TGTGCCAGCAGGCCGGGACAGGGAGGGGAAAAACTGTTTTTT,CASRPGQGGEKLFF,TRBJ1-4,TRBD1,.,TRBV28
TGTGCCAGCAGCTTAGGCGGGCCCCTATACAATGAGCAGTTCTTC,CASSLGGPLYNEQFF,TRBJ2-1,.,.,TRBV7-9
TGTGCCAGTAGATCAGGGACTAGCCTAGAGACCCAGTACTTC,CASRSGTSLETQYF,TRBJ2-5,TRBD2,.,TRBV19
TGTGCCAGCAGCTTGGCTAGGGGACGAACTGAAGCTTTCTTT,CASSLARGRTEAFF,TRBJ1-1,.,.,TRBV5-8
TGTGCCAGCACCATTCAGGCTGGAAACACCATATATTTT,CASTIQAGNTIYF,TRBJ1-3,.,.,TRBV6-5
TGTGCCAGCAGTCCCAGAACGTACCGAATGACTAACAATGAGCAGTTCTTC,CASSPRTYRMTNNEQFF,TRBJ2-1,.,.,TRBV28
TGTGCCAGCAGCCCCGTGCGGGAGCAGTTCTTC,CASSPVREQFF,TRBJ2-1,.,.,TRBV7-9
TGTGCCAGCACTTGGACGGGGGCAGGCGAGCAGTACTTC,CASTWTGAGEQYF,TRBJ2-7,.,.,TRBV28
TGTGCCAGCAGCCTACAGGGAGGGCTTAATTCACCCCTCCACTTT,CASSLQGGLNSPLHF,TRBJ1-6,.,once,TRBV6-5